The 22 T cell receptor beta chains below all came from one sample that was sequenced in a study of graft-versus-host responses after intestinal transplantation. Repertoires were generated with immunoSEQ multiplex PCR, while TCRdb's copy carries only in-frame clones and drops some. Found here are 75,000 to 100,000 clones, 90% of them singletons; the top ten hold around 15%. Sequencing was performed on PBMCs, taken about 460 days after intestinal transplant. The receptor set was obtained from a human patient who received an intestinal transplant, so some T cells may come from the graft donor.

This chain joins TRBV5-1 and TRBJ1-6; D call uncertain. With 4 bases removed from V and 9 bases from J, the gap between germline ends came to 11 bases. Per the germline V gene, CDR1 is SGHRS and CDR2 is YFSETQ. The CDR3 runs 13 residues. CDR3 region: CASSPVGRSPLHF. In DNA, the CDR3 is TGCGCCAGCAGCCCTGTAGGCCGTTCACCCCTCCACTTT.

Here the CDR3 DNA reads TGTGCCAGCAGCGTAGATCCGGGGCGCACTGAAGCTTTCTTT. This translates into CASSVDPGRTEAFF. The chain combines TRBV9 with TRBJ1-1; D possibly corresponds to TRBD1 (5 bases). CDR3 size: 14 residues. The V gene lost 0 bases and the J gene lost 4 bases, with 10 bases spanning the gap. CDR1 and CDR2 from the germline V gene are SGDLS and YYNGEE.

The chain couples TRBV7-6 to TRBJ2-7, with 7 positions matching TRBD1. The germline CDR1 and CDR2 sequences are SGHVS and FNYEAQ. V was pared by 5 bases and J by 5 bases, with 9 bases of the junction left unmatched. The CDR3 is 14 residues long. CDR3 sequence: CASSPEHRGHEQYF. The CDR3, as DNA: TGTGCCAGCAGCCCCGAACACAGGGGCCACGAGCAGTACTTC.

This chain uses TRBV9 with TRBJ1-6; 7 nucleotides agree with TRBD1. J was trimmed by 6 bases and V by 7 bases; bases with no gene match: 13. CDR3 size: 16 residues. Germline loops: CDR1 SGDLS, CDR2 YYNGEE. CDR3 sequence reads: CASGLDRKNGNSPLHF. The CDR3 region has the DNA TGTGCCAGCGGGTTGGACAGGAAGAATGGTAATTCACCCCTCCACTTT. Supplemented by reference TRBV9 and TRBJ1-6, the full variable domain reads DSGVTQTPKHLITATGQRVTLRCSPRSGDLSVYWYQQSLDQGLQFLIQYYNGEERAKGNILERFSAQQFPDLHSELNLSSLELGDSALYFCASGLDRKNGNSPLHFGNGTRLTVT.

The chain has TRBV7-2 and TRBJ2-3, with TRBD1 identical over 10 bases. The V segment lost 5 bases and the J segment 5 bases; nucleotides outside the gene matches: 7. This CDR3 comprises 15 residues. Germline-derived CDR1 and CDR2 are SGHTA and FQGNSA. In nucleotides, the CDR3 is TGTGCCAGCAGCCTAGGGACAGGGGCTGAAGATACGCAGTATTTT. Its translation: CASSLGTGAEDTQYF.

The chain uses TRBV6-5 and TRBJ1-5; D remains ambiguous. The CDR3 contains 14 residues. V gave up 6 bases and J gave up 0 bases, with 9 bases separating them. The V gene's germline CDR1 is MNHEY and CDR2 SVGAGI. The DNA of the CDR3 is TGTGCCAGCAGCGGGCGTTATAGCAATCAGCCCCAGCATTTT. Translating it yields CASSGRYSNQPQHF.

The chain joins TRBV2 to TRBJ2-6; D uncertain. Per germline, CDR1 SNHLY and CDR2 FYNNEI. Between the trimmed V and J ends, which lost 3 bases and 9 bases, there was a span of 6 bases. The CDR3 covers 12 residues. The CDR3 here is CASSEGRNVLTF. The CDR3, as DNA: TGTGCCAGCAGTGAGGGCCGCAACGTCCTGACTTTC.

The V call is TRBV6-5, the J call TRBJ2-7, with a weak D call TRBD2 (7 bases). The CDR3 has 14 residues. Germline values: CDR1 MNHEY, CDR2 SVGAGI. V was clipped by 2 bases and J by 6 bases, with 14 bases between them. This CDR3 is CASSYEGGLGEQYF. The CDR3 bases are TGTGCCAGCAGTTACGAGGGGGGGCTGGGCGAGCAGTACTTC.

This clone has a single count. This rearrangement joins TRBV5-6 to TRBJ2-7, with a possible D match to TRBD2 (6 bases). Germline V gene data show CDR1 as SGHDT and CDR2 as YYEEEE. With 4 bases removed from V and 1 base from J, the gap between germline ends came to 12 bases. The CDR3 loop spans 14 amino acids. The CDR3 here is CASSLGGPSYEQYF. The CDR3 DNA is TGTGCCAGCAGCCTGGGGGGTCCTTCCTACGAGCAGTACTTC.

This clone has just a few counts. The chain employs TRBV6-5 and TRBJ1-1; D possibly corresponds to TRBD1 (6 bases). CDR3 length: 12 residues. Germline CDR1 MNHEY, CDR2 SVGAGI. V was clipped by 7 bases and J by 5 bases, with 11 bases between them. CDR3 bases: TGTGCCAGCACTCGAGGGGGGACTGAAGCTTTCTTT. Its translation is CASTRGGTEAFF.

CDR3 DNA sequence: TGTGCCAGCAGGCGATACAGGGCCCCGGGGGAGACCCAGTACTTC. It is translated as CASRRYRAPGETQYF. The chain joins TRBV6-6 to TRBJ2-5; D may be TRBD1 (6 bases). Germline loops: CDR1 MNHNY, CDR2 SVGAGI (reference sequence). The V end lost 6 bases, the J end lost 5 bases, and 19 bases lay between the germline ends. The CDR3 is 15 residues long.

The chain couples TRBV19 to TRBJ2-6; D may match TRBD1 or TRBD2 (5 bases each). The CDR3 is made up of 17 amino acids. The germline V and J ends were trimmed by 6 bases and 2 bases, with 17 bases remaining between them. Germline loops: CDR1 LNHDA, CDR2 SQIVND (reference sequence). The CDR3 protein is CASSLWWGPTGANVLTF. CDR3 sequence (DNA): TGTGCCAGTAGCCTGTGGTGGGGACCGACTGGGGCCAACGTCCTGACTTTC.

This rearrangement joins TRBV13 to TRBJ2-7; the D is unclear. Germline CDR1 reads PRHDT; CDR2 reads FYEKMQ (reference sequence). The CDR3 loop spans 13 amino acids. Trimming stripped 3 bases from V and 2 bases from J, with 8 bases between. As DNA, the CDR3 is TGTGCCAGCAGCTTTTCTACCGCCTACGAGCAGTACTTC. Residues: CASSFSTAYEQYF.

V gene TRBV4-1 combines with J gene TRBJ1-6; possible D gene TRBD1, 5 bases. The germline V gene has CDR1 MGHRA and CDR2 YSYEKL. There are 16 residues in the CDR3. V was clipped by 0 bases and J by 8 bases, with 14 bases between them. The CDR3 here is CASSQEGFRVDSPLHF. DNA of the CDR3: TGCGCCAGCAGCCAAGAGGGTTTCAGGGTCGATTCACCCCTCCACTTT.

On this clone: A junction boundary mismatches the germline segment, possibly from a read error. The chain is built from TRBV10-1 and TRBJ1-1; maybe TRBD1 (6 bases). Germline V gene data show CDR1 as WNHNN and CDR2 as SYGVQD (reference sequence). The CDR3 consists of 15 residues. For the CDR3, the DNA is TGCGTCAGCAGTGAAGGGGGGCGCAAGGACACTGAAGCTTTCTTT. Amino acids: CVSSEGGRKDTEAFF.

V is TRBV7-2 and J is TRBJ2-7, with D hard to call. Looked up from germline, CDR1 is SGHTA and CDR2 is FQGNSA. This CDR3 spans 14 amino acids. V was trimmed by 1 base and J by 0 bases, leaving 7 bases between them. This CDR3 is CASSLERISYEQYF. The DNA of the CDR3 is TGTGCCAGCAGCTTAGAGAGGATCTCCTACGAGCAGTACTTC.

V usage is TRBV28 and J usage is TRBJ1-5, with TRBD1 as a possible D gene (5 bases). Trimming left V 7 bases short and J 2 bases short, with 21 bases between. The length of the CDR3 is 17 residues. Germline-derived CDR1 and CDR2 are MDHEN and SYDVKM. CDR3 sequence reads: CASKTDPSTAGNQPQHF. CDR3 bases: TGTGCCAGCAAAACTGACCCTTCGACAGCGGGCAATCAGCCCCAGCATTTT.

The chain has TRBV7-9 and TRBJ1-1; 7 bases align to TRBD1. CDR3 size: 15 residues. V shed 5 bases and J 3 bases; nucleotides not matched to a gene: 9. Germline assignment: CDR1 SEHNR and CDR2 FQNEAQ (reference sequence). CDR3 protein: CASSLLSDRHTEAFF. CDR3 DNA: TGTGCCAGCAGCCTTTTATCGGACAGGCACACTGAAGCTTTCTTT.

The rearrangement uses TRBV10-3 and TRBJ2-7, with D unclear. Germline values: CDR1 ENHRY, CDR2 SYGVKD. Between the trimmed V and J ends, which lost 3 bases and 3 bases, there was a span of 9 bases. The CDR3 spans 13 residues. For the CDR3, the DNA is TGTGCCATCAGTGAAATTCGCAACTACGAGCAGTACTTC. It yields the protein CAISEIRNYEQYF.

This clone was found a few times. The chain uses TRBV6-5 and TRBJ2-7; TRBD1 is a possible D gene (5 bases). The CDR3 runs to 12 residues. V was trimmed by 6 bases and J by 2 bases, leaving 8 bases between them. Germline values: CDR1 MNHEY, CDR2 SVGAGI. CDR3 DNA: TGTGCCAGCAGGTCAGGGACCTACGAGCAGTACTTC. This encodes CASRSGTYEQYF.

As DNA, the CDR3 is TGCGCCAGCAGCCAAGAGGGGCAGAACTACGAGCAGTACTTC. Protein product: CASSQEGQNYEQYF. The chain combines TRBV4-1 with TRBJ2-7; D may be TRBD1 (5 bases). V dropped 0 bases and J dropped 3 bases, with 9 bases sitting between them. Germline CDR1 reads MGHRA; CDR2 reads YSYEKL. The CDR3 spans 14 residues.

The rearrangement links TRBV29-1 to TRBJ1-3; 8 bases agree with TRBD1. From germline, CDR1 is SQVTM and CDR2 ANQGSEA. The CDR3 is made up of 14 amino acids. With V trimmed by 5 bases and J by 0 bases, 3 bases remained unmatched. Here the CDR3 reads CSVRTGSSGNTIYF. The CDR3 nucleotides are TGCAGCGTTAGGACAGGGAGCTCTGGAAACACCATATATTTT.